This T cell receptor (beta chain) originates from a study of blood T cell repertoires in COVID-19. Study summary: There were acute and convalescent COVID-19 samples, and they came from the United States, Italy and Spain. Sample material is recorded as cDNA or gDNA derived from T cells, B-cell-depleted T cells, or PBMCs.

V lost 5 bases to trimming and J lost 8 bases, with 18 bases between them. This CDR3 has 14 residues. Per the germline V gene, CDR1 is SGHNT and CDR2 is YENEEA. TCRdb keeps only in-frame clones here, not all; method: immunoSEQ multiplex PCR. The sample has under 250,000 clones, 70% to 90% seen once. The sequenced material came from peripheral blood. The gene calls are TRBV11-3 and TRBJ1-1; tentatively, D is TRBD1 (6 bases). The origin of this receptor is a woman between 70 and 85 years old with active or convalescent COVID-19. The CDR3: CASSEGQPAAEAFF. CDR3 in DNA: TGTGCCAGCAGCGAAGGACAGCCGGCGGCCGAAGCTTTCTTT.